This T cell receptor beta chain appears in the sequencing data of a study of blood T cell repertoires in COVID-19 (dated by TCRdb to 2019 to 2021). Regarding the complete study: The collaborator samples originated in the United States, Italy and Spain and spanned the acute and convalescent phases of COVID-19. The material from the prospective study consisted of cDNA or gDNA derived from T cells, B-cell-depleted T cells, or PBMCs. Deeply sampled blood TCRbeta repertoires from subjects exposed to, actively infected with, or recovered from COVID-19 were included in the dataset. The repertoires were released in a freely available public database meant as a resource for research on the immune response to SARS-CoV-2. Samples came from the ongoing ImmuneRACE study (first 160 participants) plus 1,254 subjects from 6 global collaborators. Sample metadata almost always included a de-identified subject ID, COVID-19 status, age in years and sex. Where available, HLA class I and class II types were taken from metadata supplied by the sample provider and were not determined by assay-based typing.

The immunoSEQ Assay, a bias-controlled multiplex PCR, was used to amplify TCRbeta CDR3 regions from genomic DNA. Turning to the authors' computational methods: Within the assay, amplification of reference gene primers was used to estimate how many nucleated cells each sample contained. To quantify the absolute abundance of each unique TCRbeta CDR3 rearrangement, sequence reads were collapsed and filtered. For each sample, productive Simpson clonality was calculated by taking the square root of Simpson's diversity index across productive rearrangements. In its TCRdb copy, this immuneACCESS table keeps in-frame sequences only and misses some clones. Where compared with another copy, unresolved V genes explain less than half of these, and the others have no known cause. Clonal size and the V and J genes are those of that table, whereas D and trimming came from the DNA. Recorded for this sample are around 100,000 clones; about 80% of them occurred a single time. Of the sample, about 27% falls within the top ten clones.

Points on this clone: Its antigen target is currently unknown. No much larger clone exists at a distance of one base, and base qualities are not known.

Whole blood was collected in K2EDTA tubes by collaborating institutions according to the institutions' own protocols. Collaborator samples were shipped for TCRbeta analysis as frozen whole blood, isolated PBMCs, or DNA extracted from either sample type. Measured from the cysteine to the phenylalanine, the CDR3 is 17 residues long. Left in the record is the CDR3 DNA by itself, 51 bases read in frame from the first base. Per the germline V gene, MDHEN is the CDR1 and SYDVKM is the CDR2. V and J are trimmed by 2 bases and 11 bases, and the gene matches miss 15 bases of the junction. General findings and caveats noted by the study authors: The quantity of clinical and demographic metadata differed by source and by participant and was supplied without curation.

The chain is encoded by TRBV28 joined to TRBJ1-4, and 9 junctional nucleotides match TRBD1. This clonotype was obtained from a man aged 60-69 years with acute or convalescent COVID-19. Source material: peripheral blood. The CDR3 amino acid sequence is: CASSLEGGIGTGFKLFF. The DNA reads as follows: TGTGCCAGCAGTTTAGAAGGTGGTATCGGGACAGGGTTTAAACTGTTTTTT.